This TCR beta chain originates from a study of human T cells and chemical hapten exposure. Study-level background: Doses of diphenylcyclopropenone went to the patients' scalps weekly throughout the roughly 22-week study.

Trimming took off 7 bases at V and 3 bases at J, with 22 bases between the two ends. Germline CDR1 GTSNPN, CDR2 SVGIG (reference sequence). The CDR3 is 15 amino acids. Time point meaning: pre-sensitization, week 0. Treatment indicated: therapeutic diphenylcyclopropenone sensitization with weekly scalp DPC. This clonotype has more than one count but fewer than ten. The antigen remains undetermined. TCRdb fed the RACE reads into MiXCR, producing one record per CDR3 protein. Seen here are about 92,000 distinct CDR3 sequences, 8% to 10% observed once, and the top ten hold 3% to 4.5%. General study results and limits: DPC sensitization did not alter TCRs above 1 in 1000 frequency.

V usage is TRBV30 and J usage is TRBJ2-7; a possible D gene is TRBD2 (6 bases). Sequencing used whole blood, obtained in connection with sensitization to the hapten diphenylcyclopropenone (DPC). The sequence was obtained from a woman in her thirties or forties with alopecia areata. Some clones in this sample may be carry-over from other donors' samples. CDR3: CASGALRGGGYEQYF. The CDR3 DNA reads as TGTGCCTCGGGAGCCCTCCGGGGAGGCGGCTACGAGCAGTACTTC.